This TCR beta chain was identified during a study of T cell repertoires in cytomegalovirus infection. Background on the study: Public TCR beta signatures were indicative of both CMV infection and a matching HLA type.

The V segment lost 4 bases and the J segment 1 base; nucleotides outside the gene matches: 5. Germline values: CDR1 SGDLS, CDR2 YYNGEE. The CDR3 consists of 16 residues. This clonotype was detected a few times. The antigen remains undetermined. TCRdb redid the calling of the reads with MiXCR, one entry per CDR3 protein. In the table there are 150,000 to 200,000 distinct CDR3 sequences, roughly 27% of which are singletons. Findings and limits, study-wide: Individuals carrying CMV plus the relevant HLA were identified by cumulative frequency of public TCR beta families.

The chain carries TRBV9 and TRBJ2-3; 11 nucleotides align to TRBD2. This TCR derives from a human donor in good health (CMV status not recorded). Some clones in this sample may be carry-over from other donors' samples. The sequenced sample consisted of PBMCs. CDR3 nucleotides: TGTGCCAGCAGCTCCTCGACTAGCGGGGGCACAGATACGCAGTATTTT. Its translation is CASSSSTSGGTDTQYF.